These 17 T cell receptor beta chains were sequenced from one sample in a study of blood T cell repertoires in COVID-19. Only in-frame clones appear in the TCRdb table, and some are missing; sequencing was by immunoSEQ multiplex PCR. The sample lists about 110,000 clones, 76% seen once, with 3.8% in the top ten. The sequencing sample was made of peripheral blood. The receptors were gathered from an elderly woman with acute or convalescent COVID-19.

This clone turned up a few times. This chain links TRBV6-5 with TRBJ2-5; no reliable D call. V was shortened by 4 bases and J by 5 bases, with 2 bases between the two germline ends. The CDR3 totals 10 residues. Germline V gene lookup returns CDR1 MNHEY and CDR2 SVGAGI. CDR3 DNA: TGTGCCAGCAGTTCTGAGACCCAGTACTTC. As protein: CASSSETQYF.

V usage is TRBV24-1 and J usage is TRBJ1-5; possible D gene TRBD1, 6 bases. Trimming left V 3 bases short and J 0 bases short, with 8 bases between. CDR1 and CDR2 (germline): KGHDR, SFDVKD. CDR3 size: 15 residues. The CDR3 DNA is TGTGCCACCAGTGATCACAGGGCTAGCAATCAGCCCCAGCATTTT. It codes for CATSDHRASNQPQHF.

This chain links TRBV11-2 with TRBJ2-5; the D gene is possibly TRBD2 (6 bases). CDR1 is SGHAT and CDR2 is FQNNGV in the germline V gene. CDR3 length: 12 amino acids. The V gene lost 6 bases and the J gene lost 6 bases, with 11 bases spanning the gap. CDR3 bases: TGTGCCAGCAGTAGCGGTTGGAAGACCCAGTACTTC. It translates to CASSSGWKTQYF.

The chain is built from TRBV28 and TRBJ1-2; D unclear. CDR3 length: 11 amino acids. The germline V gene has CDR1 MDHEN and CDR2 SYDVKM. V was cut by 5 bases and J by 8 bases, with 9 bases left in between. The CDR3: CASSRGLGYTF. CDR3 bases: TGTGCCAGCAGTAGAGGGTTGGGCTACACCTTC.

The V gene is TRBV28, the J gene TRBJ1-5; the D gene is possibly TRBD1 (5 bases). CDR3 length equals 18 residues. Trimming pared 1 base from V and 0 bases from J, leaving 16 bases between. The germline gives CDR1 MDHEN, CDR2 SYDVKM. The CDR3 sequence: CASSLSPYRQYSNQPQHF. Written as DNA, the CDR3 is TGTGCCAGCAGTTTATCCCCATATCGACAGTATAGCAATCAGCCCCAGCATTTT.

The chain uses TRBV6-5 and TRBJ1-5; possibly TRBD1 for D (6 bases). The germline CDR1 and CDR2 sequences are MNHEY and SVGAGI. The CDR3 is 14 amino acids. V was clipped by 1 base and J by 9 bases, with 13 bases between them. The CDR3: CASSYFQGMGPQHF. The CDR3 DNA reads TGTGCCAGCAGTTACTTTCAGGGGATGGGGCCCCAGCATTTT.

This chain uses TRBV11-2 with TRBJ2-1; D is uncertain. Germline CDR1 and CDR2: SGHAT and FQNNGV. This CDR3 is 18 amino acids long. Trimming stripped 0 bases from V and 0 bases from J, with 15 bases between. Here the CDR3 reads CASSLDLGPTPSYNEQFF. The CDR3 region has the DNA TGTGCCAGCAGCTTAGATCTAGGTCCAACACCCTCCTACAATGAGCAGTTCTTC.

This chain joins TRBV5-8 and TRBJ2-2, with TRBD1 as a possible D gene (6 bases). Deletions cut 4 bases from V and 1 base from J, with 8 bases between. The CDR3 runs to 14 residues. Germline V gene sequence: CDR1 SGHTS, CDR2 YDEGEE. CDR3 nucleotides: TGTGCCAGCAGCCCGGGACAGAACACCGGGGAGCTGTTTTTT. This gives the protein CASSPGQNTGELFF.

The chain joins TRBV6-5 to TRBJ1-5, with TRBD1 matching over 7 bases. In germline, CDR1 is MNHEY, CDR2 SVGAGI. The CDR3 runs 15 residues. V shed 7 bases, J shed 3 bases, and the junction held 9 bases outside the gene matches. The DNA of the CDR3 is TGTGCCAGCAAGGGCCCGGGACAGAACAATCAGCCCCAGCATTTT. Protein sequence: CASKGPGQNNQPQHF.

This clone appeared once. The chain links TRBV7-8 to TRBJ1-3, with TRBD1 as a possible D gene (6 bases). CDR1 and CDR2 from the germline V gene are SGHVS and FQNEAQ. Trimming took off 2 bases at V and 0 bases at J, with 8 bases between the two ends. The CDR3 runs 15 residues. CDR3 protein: CASSLWGLSGNTIYF. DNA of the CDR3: TGTGCCAGCAGCTTATGGGGGCTCTCTGGAAACACCATATATTTT.

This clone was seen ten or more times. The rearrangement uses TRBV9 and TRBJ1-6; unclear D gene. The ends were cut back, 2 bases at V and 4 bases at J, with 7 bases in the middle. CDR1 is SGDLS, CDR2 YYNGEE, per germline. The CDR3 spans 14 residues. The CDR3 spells CASSVTEYNSPLHF. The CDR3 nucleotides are TGTGCCAGCAGCGTTACAGAGTATAATTCACCCCTCCACTTT.

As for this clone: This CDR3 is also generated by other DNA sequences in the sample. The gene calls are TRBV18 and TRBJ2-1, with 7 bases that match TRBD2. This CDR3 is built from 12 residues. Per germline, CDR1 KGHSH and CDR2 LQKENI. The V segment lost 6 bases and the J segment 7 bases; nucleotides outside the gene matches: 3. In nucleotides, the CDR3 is TGTGCCAGCTCCCCAGCGGGGAATGAGCAGTTCTTC. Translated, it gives CASSPAGNEQFF.

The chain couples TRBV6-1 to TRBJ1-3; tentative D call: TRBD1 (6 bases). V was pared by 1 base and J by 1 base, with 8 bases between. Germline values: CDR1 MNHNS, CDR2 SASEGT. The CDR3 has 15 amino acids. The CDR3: CASSEGDRSGNTIYF. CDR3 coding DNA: TGTGCCAGCAGTGAAGGCGACAGGTCTGGAAACACCATATATTTT.

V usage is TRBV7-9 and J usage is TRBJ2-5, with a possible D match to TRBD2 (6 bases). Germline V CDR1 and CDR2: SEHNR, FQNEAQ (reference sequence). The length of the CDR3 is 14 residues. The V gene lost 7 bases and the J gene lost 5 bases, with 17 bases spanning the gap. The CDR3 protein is CASTRGSGEETQYF. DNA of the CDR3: TGTGCCAGCACCCGGGGTAGCGGAGAGGAGACCCAGTACTTC.

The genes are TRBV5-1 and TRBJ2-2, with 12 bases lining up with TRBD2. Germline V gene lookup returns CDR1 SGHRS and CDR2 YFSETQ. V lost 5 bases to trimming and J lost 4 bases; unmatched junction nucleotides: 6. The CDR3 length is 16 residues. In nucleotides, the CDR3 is TGCGCCAGCAGAATGGCTAGCGGGAGGGGCACCGGGGAGCTGTTTTTT. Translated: CASRMASGRGTGELFF.

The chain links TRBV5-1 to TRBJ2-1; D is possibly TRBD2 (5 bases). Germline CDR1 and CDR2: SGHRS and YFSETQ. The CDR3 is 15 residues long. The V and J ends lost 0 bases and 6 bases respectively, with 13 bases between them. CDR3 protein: CASSLDGLLSNEQFF. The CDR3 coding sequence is TGCGCCAGCAGCTTGGATGGACTTCTGTCCAATGAGCAGTTCTTC.

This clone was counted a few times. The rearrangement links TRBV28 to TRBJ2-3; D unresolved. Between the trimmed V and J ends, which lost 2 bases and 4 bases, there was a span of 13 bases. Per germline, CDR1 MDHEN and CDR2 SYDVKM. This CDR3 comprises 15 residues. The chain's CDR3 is CASSLRGLGSDTQYF. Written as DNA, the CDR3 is TGTGCCAGCAGTTTACGTGGGTTGGGCTCAGATACGCAGTATTTT.